Given below is one T cell receptor (beta chain) in context. The antigen remains undetermined. Genomic DNA served as template for TCR beta VDJ and CDR3 profiling. Each CDR3 protein gets one entry after TCRdb re-called the reads with MiXCR. Of roughly 190,000 distinct CDR3 sequences in the sample, 50% to 55% were seen once. The data were obtained in a study of CD8+CD57+ T cells in acquired aplastic anemia. For the study at large: An average of roughly 3 ug of DNA was obtained from sorted CD4+ and CD8+ cells. Study-wide findings and caveats: Researchers reported that CD8+ Simpson's diversity was not significantly different in patients versus controls. Common to patients and controls were twenty-nine CD8+ CDR3 sequences.

V trimming: 0 bases; J trimming: 12 bases; junction bases outside the gene matches: 9. Per germline, CDR1 SGHRS and CDR2 YFSETQ. The CDR3 is made up of 15 amino acids. The sequence was obtained from a human donor in good health, serving as a control. Sequencing was performed on sorted CD4+, CD8+, or CD8+CD57+ T cells (not recorded which) from PBMCs. The chain links TRBV5-1 to TRBJ1-4; 9 nucleotides line up with TRBD1. CDR3: CASSLDGTGLQELFF. CDR3 sequence (DNA): TGCGCCAGCAGCTTGGATGGGACAGGGTTACAGGAACTGTTTTTT. The entire variable domain, with the rest obtained from reference TRBV5-1 and TRBJ1-4, is as follows: KAGVTQTPRYLIKTRGQQVTLSCSPISGHRSVSWYQQTPGQGLQFLFEYFSETQRNKGNFPGRFSGRQFSNSRSEMNVSTLELGDSALYLCASSLDGTGLQELFFGSGTQLSVL.